This TCR beta chain emerged from a study of read filtering for tumor transcriptome and immune sequencing. Overall study context: Roughly 8 patients were R-ISS I, approximately 15 were R-ISS II, roughly 7 were R-ISS III. General study points: Without single-read clonotypes, shared clonotype proportions correlated more between IR-seq and RNA-seq. Even smaller IR-seq throughput identified most shared clonotypes.

This clonotype was seen many times. Its antigen is not known. From approximately 430 ng of RNA, a library with molecular barcoded alpha/delta and beta/gamma adaptors was made. Each CDR3 protein is one row after TCRdb ran MiXCR on the reads. The data contain 43,000 or so distinct CDR3 sequences, approximately 12% of them singletons. Trimming removed 5 bases from V and 3 bases from J, with 14 bases in between. CDR1 and CDR2 from the germline V gene are DFQATT and SNEGSKA (reference sequence). The CDR3 is 13 residues long. The sequence was collected from a donor at least 40 years old with multiple myeloma. The gene calls are TRBV20-1 and TRBJ2-7; the D gene is possibly TRBD2 (5 bases). Sequences were obtained from a population of CD138-negative cells sorted from bone marrow. CDR3 loop: CSARGLTGYEQYF. CDR3 coding DNA: TGCAGTGCTCGAGGACTTACGGGCTACGAGCAGTACTTC.